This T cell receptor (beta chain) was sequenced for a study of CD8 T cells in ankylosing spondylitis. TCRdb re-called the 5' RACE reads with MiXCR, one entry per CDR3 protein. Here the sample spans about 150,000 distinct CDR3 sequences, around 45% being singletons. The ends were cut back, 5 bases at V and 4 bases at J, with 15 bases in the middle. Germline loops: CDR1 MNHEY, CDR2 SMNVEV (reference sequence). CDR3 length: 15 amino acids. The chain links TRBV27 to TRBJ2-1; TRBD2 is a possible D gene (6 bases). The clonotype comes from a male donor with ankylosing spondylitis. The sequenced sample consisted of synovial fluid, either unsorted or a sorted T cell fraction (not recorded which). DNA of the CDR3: TGTGCCAGCAGTAAAAACCGGGACTCGTACAATGAGCAGTTCTTC. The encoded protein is CASSKNRDSYNEQFF.